Listed here is a single TCR beta chain. Other DNA sequences from this sample encode an identical CDR3 as well. This record belongs to a study of blood T cell repertoires in COVID-19. Some clones are missing from TCRdb's copy, which holds only in-frame ones; the method was immunoSEQ multiplex PCR. The sample has 150,000 or so clones; approximately 82% are singletons. V dropped 1 base and J dropped 2; count of bases not matched to a gene: 5. This CDR3 comprises 16 residues. From germline, CDR1 is SGHRS and CDR2 YFSETQ. This receptor was obtained from a woman in her fifties or sixties in a cohort exposed to, infected with or recovered from COVID-19 (not recorded which). Sequencing was done on a sample of PBMCs or T cells enriched from blood (not recorded which). This sequence joins TRBV5-1 and TRBJ2-2; 7 bases align to TRBD2. CDR3 DNA: TGCGCCAGCAGCTTGACCTCGGGAGGAAACACCGGGGAGCTGTTTTTT. This translates into CASSLTSGGNTGELFF. The full variable domain, with the rest looked up from reference TRBV5-1 and TRBJ2-2, is KAGVTQTPRYLIKTRGQQVTLSCSPISGHRSVSWYQQTPGQGLQFLFEYFSETQRNKGNFPGRFSGRQFSNSRSEMNVSTLELGDSALYLCASSLTSGGNTGELFFGEGSRLTVL.